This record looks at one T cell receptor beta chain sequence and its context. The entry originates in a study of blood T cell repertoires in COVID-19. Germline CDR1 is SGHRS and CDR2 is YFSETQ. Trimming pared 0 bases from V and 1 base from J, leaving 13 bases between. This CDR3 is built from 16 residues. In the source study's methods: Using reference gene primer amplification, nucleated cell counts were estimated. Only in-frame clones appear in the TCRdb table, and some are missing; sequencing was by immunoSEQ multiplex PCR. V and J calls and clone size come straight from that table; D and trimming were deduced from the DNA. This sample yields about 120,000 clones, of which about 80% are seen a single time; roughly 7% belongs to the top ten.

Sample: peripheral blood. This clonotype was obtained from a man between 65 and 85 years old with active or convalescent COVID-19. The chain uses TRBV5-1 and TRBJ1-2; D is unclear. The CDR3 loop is CASSLDPQTINYGYTF. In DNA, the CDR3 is TGCGCCAGCAGCTTGGATCCCCAAACAATTAACTATGGCTACACCTTC.